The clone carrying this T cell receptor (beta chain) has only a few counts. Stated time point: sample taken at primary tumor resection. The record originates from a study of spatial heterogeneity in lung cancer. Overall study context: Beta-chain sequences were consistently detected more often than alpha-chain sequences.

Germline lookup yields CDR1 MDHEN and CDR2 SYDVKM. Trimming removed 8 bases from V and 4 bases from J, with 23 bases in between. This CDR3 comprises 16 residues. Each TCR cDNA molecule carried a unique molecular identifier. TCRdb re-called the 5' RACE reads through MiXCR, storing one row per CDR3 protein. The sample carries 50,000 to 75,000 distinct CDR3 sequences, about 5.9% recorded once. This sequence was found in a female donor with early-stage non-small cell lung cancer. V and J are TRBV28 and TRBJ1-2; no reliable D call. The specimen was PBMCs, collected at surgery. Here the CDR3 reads CASCAPGSYPVYGYTF. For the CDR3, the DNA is TGTGCCAGCTGCGCACCCGGGAGTTACCCCGTCTATGGCTACACCTTC.